This T cell receptor beta chain was profiled in a study of metastatic and nonmetastatic thyroid tumors. Per germline, CDR1 DFQATT and CDR2 SNEGSKA (reference sequence). CDR3 length: 13 residues. V was cut by 2 bases and J by 0 bases, with 7 bases left in between. Among the patients, none had received any treatment before thyroid surgery. Authors' data handling: CDR3 was compared across clinicopathological groups, and the resulting differences were used to build a distant-metastasis classifier for papillary thyroid cancer. TCRdb recomputed clones from the PCR reads via MiXCR. For this entry, the V and J calls and clone size follow TCRdb and not the study's own pipeline. This sample has approximately 26,000 clones, with over 10% found just once. Ten or more counts support this clone.

The TCR originated in a female donor with papillary thyroid cancer or a benign thyroid nodule (not recorded which). Some clones in this sample may be carry-over from other donors' samples. V and J are TRBV20-1 and TRBJ2-5, with D unresolved. Sequencing was carried out using blood. CDR3 bases: TGCAGTGCTAGATTGTGGTACCAAGAGACCCAGTACTTC. Amino acid sequence: CSARLWYQETQYF.